This is a list of T cell receptor beta chains from one sample in a study of blood T cell repertoires in COVID-19. Produced via immunoSEQ multiplex PCR; TCRdb's table is partial and in-frame only. The repertoire consists of 84,000 or so clones, with around four fifths occurring once and the leading ten covering about an eighth. Material: peripheral blood. These receptors all stem from a woman aged 70-85 years with active or convalescent COVID-19. Both conserved end residues are part of each CDR3. The D gene is left open where the match is weak. Not every row has a clone size; where given, it reads once, few, many or a size class.

clone_size | j_call | d_call | v_call | cdr3_nt | cdr3_aa
once | TRBJ1-2 | NA | TRBV21-1 | TGTGCCAGCAGCATACAGTGGGGGGAAGATGGCTACACCTTC | CASSIQWGEDGYTF
NA | TRBJ1-6 | TRBD1 | TRBV2 | TGTGCCAGCAGTAAGAGGGACAGTTATAATTCACCCCTCCACTTT | CASSKRDSYNSPLHF
once | TRBJ2-3 | NA | TRBV11-2 | TGTGCCAGCAGCCCTAGGGCCCCCCAAACGGGGGGCACAGATACGCAGTATTTT | CASSPRAPQTGGTDTQYF
NA | TRBJ1-1 | TRBD1 | TRBV27 | TGTGCCAGCAGTCCCAGGGACAGGCCTTTCATGAACACTGAAGCTTTCTTT | CASSPRDRPFMNTEAFF
NA | TRBJ1-3 | NA | TRBV19 | TGTGCCAGTACCATGTGGGGACTTGAGGGAAACACCATATATTTT | CASTMWGLEGNTIYF
once | TRBJ1-1 | TRBD1 | TRBV13 | TGTGCCAGCAGCGGGGACCGGGACAGGGGGCGCGTCGTGGTCACTGAAGCTTTCTTT | CASSGDRDRGRVVVTEAFF
NA | TRBJ2-7 | TRBD2 | TRBV11-2 | TGTGCCAGCAGCTTAGTAGCGGGGGCTGCCAACGAGCAGTACTTC | CASSLVAGAANEQYF
NA | TRBJ2-7 | NA | TRBV9 | TGTGCCAGCAGCGTAGGAGAAAACAGGTGGTACGAGCAGTACTTC | CASSVGENRWYEQYF
NA | TRBJ1-1 | TRBD1 | TRBV5-1 | TGCGCCAGCAGCGTTGACAGGGTATACACTGAAGCTTTCTTT | CASSVDRVYTEAFF
NA | TRBJ2-3 | TRBD2 | TRBV7-8 | TGTGCCAGCAGCCTGACCTCCCAATCAGCGGGGGGAGGGGCAGATACGCAGTATTTT | CASSLTSQSAGGGADTQYF